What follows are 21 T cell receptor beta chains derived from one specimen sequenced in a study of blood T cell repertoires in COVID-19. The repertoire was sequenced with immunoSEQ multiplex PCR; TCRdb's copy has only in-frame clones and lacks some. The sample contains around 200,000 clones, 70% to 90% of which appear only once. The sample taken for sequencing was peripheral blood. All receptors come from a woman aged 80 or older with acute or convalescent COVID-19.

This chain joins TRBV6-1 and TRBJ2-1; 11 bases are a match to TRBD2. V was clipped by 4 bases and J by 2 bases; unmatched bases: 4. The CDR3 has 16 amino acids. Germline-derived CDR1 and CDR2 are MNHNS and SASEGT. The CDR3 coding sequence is TGTGCCAGCAGTGGCTCACTAGCGGGAGCCTACAATGAGCAGTTCTTC. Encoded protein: CASSGSLAGAYNEQFF.

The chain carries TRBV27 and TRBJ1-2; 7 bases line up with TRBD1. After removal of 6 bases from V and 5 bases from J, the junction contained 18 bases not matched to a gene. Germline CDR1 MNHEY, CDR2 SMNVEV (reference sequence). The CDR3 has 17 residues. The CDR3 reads CASSPDRDPSPPYGYTF. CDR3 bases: TGTGCCAGCAGCCCCGACAGGGACCCTTCTCCGCCGTATGGCTACACCTTC.

DNA for the CDR3: TGTGCCAGTAGTATGCTAAAACGCGGGGACACTGAAGCTTTCTTT. This codes for CASSMLKRGDTEAFF. The gene calls are TRBV19 and TRBJ1-1; D unresolved. The CDR3 spans 15 residues. Trimming removed 3 bases at V and 3 bases at J, with 14 bases between. Germline-derived CDR1 and CDR2 are LNHDA and SQIVND (reference sequence). Drawing the rest from reference TRBV19 and TRBJ1-1, the complete variable domain is DGGITQSPKYLFRKEGQNVTLSCEQNLNHDAMYWYRQDPGQGLRLIYYSQIVNDFQKGDIAEGYSVSREKKESFPLTVTSAQKNPTAFYLCASSMLKRGDTEAFFGQGTRLTVV.

The CDR3 spells CASSPSGRWETQYF. CDR3 bases: TGTGCCAGCAGTCCTAGCGGGAGGTGGGAGACCCAGTACTTC. The chain employs TRBV6-5 and TRBJ2-5; TRBD2 matches 11 bases. Germline V CDR1 and CDR2: MNHEY, SVGAGI. The V and J ends lost 5 bases and 5 bases, in that order; junction bases with no gene match: 4. This CDR3 contains 14 residues.

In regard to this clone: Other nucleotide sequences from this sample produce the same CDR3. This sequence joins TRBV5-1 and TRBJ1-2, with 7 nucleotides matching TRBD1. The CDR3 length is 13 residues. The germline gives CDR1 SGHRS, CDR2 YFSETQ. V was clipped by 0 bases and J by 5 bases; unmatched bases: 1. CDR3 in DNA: TGCGCCAGCAGCTTGGACAGGGGTTATGGCTACACCTTC. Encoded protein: CASSLDRGYGYTF.

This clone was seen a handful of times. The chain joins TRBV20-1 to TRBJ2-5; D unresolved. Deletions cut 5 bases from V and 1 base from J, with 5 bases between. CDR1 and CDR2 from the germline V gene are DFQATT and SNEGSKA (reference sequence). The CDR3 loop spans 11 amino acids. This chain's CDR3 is CSAYFQETQYF. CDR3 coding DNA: TGCAGTGCTTACTTCCAAGAGACCCAGTACTTC.

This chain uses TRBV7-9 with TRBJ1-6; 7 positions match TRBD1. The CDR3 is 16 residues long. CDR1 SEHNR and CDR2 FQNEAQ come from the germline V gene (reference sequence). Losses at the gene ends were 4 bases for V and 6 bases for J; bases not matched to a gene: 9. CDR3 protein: CASSSHTGAINSPLHF. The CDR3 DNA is TGTGCCAGCAGCTCTCACACAGGGGCGATTAATTCACCCCTCCACTTT.

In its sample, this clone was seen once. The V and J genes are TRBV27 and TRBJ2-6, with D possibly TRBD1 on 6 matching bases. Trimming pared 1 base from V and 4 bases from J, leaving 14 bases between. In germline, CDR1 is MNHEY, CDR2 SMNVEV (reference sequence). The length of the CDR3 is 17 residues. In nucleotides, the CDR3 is TGTGCCAGCAGTTTATTTTACAGGGCGTCAGGGGCCAACGTCCTGACTTTC. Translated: CASSLFYRASGANVLTF.

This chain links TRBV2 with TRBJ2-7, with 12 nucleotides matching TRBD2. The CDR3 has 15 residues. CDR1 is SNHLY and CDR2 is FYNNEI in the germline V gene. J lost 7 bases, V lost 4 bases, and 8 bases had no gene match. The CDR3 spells CASSGVLAGGEEQYF. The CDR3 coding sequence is TGTGCCAGCAGTGGGGTGCTAGCGGGAGGGGAGGAGCAGTACTTC.

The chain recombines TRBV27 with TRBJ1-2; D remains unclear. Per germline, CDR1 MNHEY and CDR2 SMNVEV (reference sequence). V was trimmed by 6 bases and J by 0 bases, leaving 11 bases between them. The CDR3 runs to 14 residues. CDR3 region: CASSPRAANYGYTF. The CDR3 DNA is TGTGCCAGCAGCCCTAGAGCCGCTAACTATGGCTACACCTTC.

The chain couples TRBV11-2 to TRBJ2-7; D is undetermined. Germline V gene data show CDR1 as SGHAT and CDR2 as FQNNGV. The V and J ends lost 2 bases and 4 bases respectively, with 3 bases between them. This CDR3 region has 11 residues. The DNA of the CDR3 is TGTGCCAGCAGCTTAATATACGAGCAGTACTTC. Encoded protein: CASSLIYEQYF.

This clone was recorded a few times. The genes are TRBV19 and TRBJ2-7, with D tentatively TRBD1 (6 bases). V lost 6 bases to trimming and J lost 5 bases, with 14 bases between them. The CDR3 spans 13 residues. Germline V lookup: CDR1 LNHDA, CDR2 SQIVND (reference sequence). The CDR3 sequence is CASRGHTEDEQYF. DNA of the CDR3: TGTGCCAGTAGGGGACACACCGAGGACGAGCAGTACTTC.

The DNA of the CDR3 is TGTGCCAGCAGCTTAGAGGGCGGGGAGCTGTTTTTT. Protein product: CASSLEGGELFF. The chain employs TRBV7-3 and TRBJ2-2; tentative D call: TRBD2 (5 bases). Germline V lookup: CDR1 SGHTA, CDR2 FQGTGA. The CDR3 sequence is 12 residues long. The V end was cut by 2 bases, the J end by 7 bases, with 5 bases between.

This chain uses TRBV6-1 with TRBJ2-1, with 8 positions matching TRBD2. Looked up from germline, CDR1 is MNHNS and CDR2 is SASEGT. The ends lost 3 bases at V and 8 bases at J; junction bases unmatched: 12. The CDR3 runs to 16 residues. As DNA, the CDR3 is TGTGCCAGCAGTGATATCGCGCAGACGGGGGGGTATGAGCAGTTCTTC. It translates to CASSDIAQTGGYEQFF.

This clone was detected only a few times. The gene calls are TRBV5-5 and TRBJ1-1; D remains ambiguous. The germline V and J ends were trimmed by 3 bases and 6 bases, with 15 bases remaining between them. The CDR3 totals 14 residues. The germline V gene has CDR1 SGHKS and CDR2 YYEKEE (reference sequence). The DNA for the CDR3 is TGTGCCAGCAGCTACTCAGTGGCGGCTGCTGAAGCTTTCTTT. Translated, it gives CASSYSVAAAEAFF.

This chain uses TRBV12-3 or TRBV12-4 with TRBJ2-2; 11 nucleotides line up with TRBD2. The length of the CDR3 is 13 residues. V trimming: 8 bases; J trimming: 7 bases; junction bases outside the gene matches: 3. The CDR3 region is CASLAGGNGELFF. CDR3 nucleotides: TGTGCCAGCCTAGCGGGAGGTAACGGGGAGCTGTTTTTT.

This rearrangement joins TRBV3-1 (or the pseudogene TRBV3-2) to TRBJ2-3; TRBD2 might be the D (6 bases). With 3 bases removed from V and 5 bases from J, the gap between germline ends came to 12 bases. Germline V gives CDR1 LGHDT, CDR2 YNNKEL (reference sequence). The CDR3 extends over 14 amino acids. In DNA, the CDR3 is TGTGCCAGCAGCCAGGCGGGGCTTGGAGATACGCAGTATTTT. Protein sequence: CASSQAGLGDTQYF.

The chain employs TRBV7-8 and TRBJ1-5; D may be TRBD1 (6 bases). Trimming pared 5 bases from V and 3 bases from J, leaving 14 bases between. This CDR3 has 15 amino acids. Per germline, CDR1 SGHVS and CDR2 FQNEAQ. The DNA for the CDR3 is TGTGCCAGCAGCCCGGTCGAGGGGGTCAATCAGCCCCAGCATTTT. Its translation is CASSPVEGVNQPQHF.

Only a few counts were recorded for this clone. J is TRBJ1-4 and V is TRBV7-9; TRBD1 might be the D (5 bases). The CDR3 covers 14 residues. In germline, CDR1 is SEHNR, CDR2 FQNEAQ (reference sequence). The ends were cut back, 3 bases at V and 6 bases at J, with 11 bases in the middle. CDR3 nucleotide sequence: TGTGCCAGCAGCTTCCGGGGAGGGGATGAAAAACTGTTTTTT. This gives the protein CASSFRGGDEKLFF.

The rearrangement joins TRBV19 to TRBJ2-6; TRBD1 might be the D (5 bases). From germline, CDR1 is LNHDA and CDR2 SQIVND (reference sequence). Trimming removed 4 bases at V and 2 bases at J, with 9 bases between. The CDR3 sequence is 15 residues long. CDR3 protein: CASSKQGAGANVLTF. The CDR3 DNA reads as TGTGCCAGTAGTAAGCAGGGTGCTGGGGCCAACGTCCTGACTTTC.

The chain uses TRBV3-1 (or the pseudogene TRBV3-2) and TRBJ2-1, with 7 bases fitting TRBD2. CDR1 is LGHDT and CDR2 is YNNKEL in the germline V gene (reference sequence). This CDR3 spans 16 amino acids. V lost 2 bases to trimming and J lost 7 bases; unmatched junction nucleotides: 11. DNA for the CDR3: TGTGCCAGCAGCCAAATCCCTAGCGGCCCAGGGAATGAGCAGTTCTTC. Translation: CASSQIPSGPGNEQFF.